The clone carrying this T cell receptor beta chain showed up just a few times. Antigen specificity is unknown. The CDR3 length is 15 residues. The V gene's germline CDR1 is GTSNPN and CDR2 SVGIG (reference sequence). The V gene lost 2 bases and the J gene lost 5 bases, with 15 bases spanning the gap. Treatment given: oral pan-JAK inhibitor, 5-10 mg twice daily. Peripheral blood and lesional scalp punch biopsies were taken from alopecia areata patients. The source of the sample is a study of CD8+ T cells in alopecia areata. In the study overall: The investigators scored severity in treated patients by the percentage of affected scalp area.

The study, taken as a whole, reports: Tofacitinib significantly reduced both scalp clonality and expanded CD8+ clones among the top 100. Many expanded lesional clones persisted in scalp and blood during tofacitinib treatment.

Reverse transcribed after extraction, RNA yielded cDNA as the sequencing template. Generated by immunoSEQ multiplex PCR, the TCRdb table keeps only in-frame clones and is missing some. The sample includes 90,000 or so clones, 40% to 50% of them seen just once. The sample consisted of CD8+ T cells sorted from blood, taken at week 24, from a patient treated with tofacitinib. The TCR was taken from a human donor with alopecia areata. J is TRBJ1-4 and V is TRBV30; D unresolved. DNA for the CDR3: TGTGCCTGGAGTTTCCCGGACGGAAGGAATGAAAAACTGTTTTTT. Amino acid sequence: CAWSFPDGRNEKLFF. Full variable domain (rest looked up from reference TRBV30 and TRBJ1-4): SQTIHQWPATLVQPVGSPLSLECTVEGTSNPNLYWYRQAAGRGLQLLFYSVGIGQISSEVPQNLSASRPQDRQFILSSKKLLLSDSGFYLCAWSFPDGRNEKLFFGSGTQLSVL.